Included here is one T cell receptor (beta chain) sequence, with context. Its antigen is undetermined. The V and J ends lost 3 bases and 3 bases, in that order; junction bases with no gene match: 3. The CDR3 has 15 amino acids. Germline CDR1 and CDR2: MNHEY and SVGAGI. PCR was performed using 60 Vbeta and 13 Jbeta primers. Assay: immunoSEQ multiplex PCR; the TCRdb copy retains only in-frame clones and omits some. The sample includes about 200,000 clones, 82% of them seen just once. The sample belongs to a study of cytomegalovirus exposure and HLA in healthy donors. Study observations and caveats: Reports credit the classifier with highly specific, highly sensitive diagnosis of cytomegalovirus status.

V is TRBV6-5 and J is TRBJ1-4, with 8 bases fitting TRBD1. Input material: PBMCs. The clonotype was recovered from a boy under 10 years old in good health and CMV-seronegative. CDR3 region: CASSYRTGSNEKLFF. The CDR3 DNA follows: TGTGCCAGCAGTTATCGGACAGGGTCTAATGAAAAACTGTTTTTT.